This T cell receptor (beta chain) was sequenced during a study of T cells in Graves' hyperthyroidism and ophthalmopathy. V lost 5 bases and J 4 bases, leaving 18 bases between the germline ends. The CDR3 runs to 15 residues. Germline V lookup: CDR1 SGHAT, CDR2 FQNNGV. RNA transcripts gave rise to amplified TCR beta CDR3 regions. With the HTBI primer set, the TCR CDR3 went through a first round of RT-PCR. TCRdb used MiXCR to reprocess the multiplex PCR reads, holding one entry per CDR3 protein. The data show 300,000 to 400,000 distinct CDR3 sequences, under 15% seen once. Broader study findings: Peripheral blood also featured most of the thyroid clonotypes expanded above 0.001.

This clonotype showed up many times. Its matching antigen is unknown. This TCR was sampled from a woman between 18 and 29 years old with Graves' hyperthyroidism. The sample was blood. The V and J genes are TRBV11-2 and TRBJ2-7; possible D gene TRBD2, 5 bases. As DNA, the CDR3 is TGTGCCAGCAGCCAGCCGGGCTTCGGGGAGTACGAGCAGTACTTC. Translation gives CASSQPGFGEYEQYF. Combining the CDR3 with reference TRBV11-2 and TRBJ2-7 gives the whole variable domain EAGVAQSPRYKIIEKRQSVAFWCNPISGHATLYWYQQILGQGPKLLIQFQNNGVVDDSQLPKDRFSAERLKGVDSTLKIQPAKLEDSAVYLCASSQPGFGEYEQYFGPGTRLTVT.